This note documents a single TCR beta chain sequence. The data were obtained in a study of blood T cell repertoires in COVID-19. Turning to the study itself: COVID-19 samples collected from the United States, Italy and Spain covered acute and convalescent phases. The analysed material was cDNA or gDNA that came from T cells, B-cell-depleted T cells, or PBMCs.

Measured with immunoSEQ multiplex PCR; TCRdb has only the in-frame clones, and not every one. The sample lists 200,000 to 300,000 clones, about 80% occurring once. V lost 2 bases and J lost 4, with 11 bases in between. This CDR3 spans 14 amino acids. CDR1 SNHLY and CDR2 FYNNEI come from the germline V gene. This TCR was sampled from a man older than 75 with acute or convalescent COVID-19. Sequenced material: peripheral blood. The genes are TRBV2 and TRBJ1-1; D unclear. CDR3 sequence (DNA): TGTGCCAGCAGTGAATCCGAGGGTCTCACTGAAGCTTTCTTT. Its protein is CASSESEGLTEAFF.